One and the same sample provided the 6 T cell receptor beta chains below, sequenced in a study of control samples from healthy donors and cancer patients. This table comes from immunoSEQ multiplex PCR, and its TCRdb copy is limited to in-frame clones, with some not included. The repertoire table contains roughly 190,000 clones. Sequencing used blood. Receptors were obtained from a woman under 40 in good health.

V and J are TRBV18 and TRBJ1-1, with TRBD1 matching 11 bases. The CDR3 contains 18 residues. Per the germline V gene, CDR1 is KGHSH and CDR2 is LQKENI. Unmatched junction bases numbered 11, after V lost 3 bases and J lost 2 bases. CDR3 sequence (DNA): TGTGCCAGCTCACCCCGGAGGACAGGGGGCTATTATAACACTGAAGCTTTCTTT. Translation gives CASSPRRTGGYYNTEAFF.

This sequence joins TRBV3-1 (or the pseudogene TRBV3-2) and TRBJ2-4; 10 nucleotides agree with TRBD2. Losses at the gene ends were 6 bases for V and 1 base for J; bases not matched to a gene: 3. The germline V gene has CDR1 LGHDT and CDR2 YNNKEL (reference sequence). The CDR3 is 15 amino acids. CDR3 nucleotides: TGTGCCAGCAGGAGCGGGGGGGCCGCCAAAAACATTCAGTACTTC. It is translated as CASRSGGAAKNIQYF.

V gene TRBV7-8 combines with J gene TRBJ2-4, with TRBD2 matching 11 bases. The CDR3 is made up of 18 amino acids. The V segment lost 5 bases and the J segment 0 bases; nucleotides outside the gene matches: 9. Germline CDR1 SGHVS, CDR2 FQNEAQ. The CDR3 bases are TGTGCCAGCAGCCCCACGAGACTAGCGGGGAGAGCCAAAAACATTCAGTACTTC. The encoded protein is CASSPTRLAGRAKNIQYF.

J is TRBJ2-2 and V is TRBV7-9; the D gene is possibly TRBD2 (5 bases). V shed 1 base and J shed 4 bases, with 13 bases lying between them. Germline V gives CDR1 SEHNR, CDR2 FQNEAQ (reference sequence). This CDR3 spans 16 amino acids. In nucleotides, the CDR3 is TGTGCCAGCAGCTTAGGTCGGGGTCCCTTCACCGGGGAGCTGTTTTTT. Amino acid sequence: CASSLGRGPFTGELFF.

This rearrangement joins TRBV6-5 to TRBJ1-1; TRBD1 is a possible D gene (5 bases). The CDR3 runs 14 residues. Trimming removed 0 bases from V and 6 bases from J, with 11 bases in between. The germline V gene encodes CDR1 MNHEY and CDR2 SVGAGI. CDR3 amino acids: CASSYSTGVAEAFF. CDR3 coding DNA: TGTGCCAGCAGTTACTCGACGGGGGTTGCTGAAGCTTTCTTT.

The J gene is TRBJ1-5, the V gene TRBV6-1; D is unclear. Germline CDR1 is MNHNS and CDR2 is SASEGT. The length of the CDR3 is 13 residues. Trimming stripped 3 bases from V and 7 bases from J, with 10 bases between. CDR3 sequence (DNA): TGTGCCAGCAGTGAGGCGATCCTACAGCCCCAGCATTTT. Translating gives CASSEAILQPQHF.